One and the same sample provided the 13 T cell receptor beta chains below, sequenced in a study of cytomegalovirus exposure and HLA in healthy donors. The repertoire was sequenced with immunoSEQ multiplex PCR; TCRdb's copy has only in-frame clones and lacks some. The data hold roughly 70,000 clones, with approximately 95% observed a single time. The sequenced sample consisted of PBMCs. These receptors originate from a man between 18 and 29 years old in good health and CMV-seronegative.

This clone was seen only once. This chain uses TRBV4-3 with TRBJ2-2; tentatively, D is TRBD2 (6 bases). Germline CDR1 is LGHNA and CDR2 is YSLEER. This CDR3 region has 15 residues. V lost 4 bases and J 2 bases, leaving 11 bases between the germline ends. CDR3 sequence: CASSPRLDNTGELFF. DNA for the CDR3: TGCGCCAGCAGCCCGCGACTAGATAACACCGGGGAGCTGTTTTTT.

The V call is TRBV27, the J call TRBJ1-5; no reliable D call. V was pared by 6 bases and J by 0 bases, with 15 bases between. The CDR3 runs to 16 residues. Germline-derived CDR1 and CDR2 are MNHEY and SMNVEV (reference sequence). The CDR3 DNA reads TGTGCCAGCAGCCCTCTGGCGGTAAATAGCAATCAGCCCCAGCATTTT. It codes for CASSPLAVNSNQPQHF.

This clone was detected once. V gene TRBV7-9 combines with J gene TRBJ2-7; the match to TRBD1 covers 8 bases. CDR1 SEHNR and CDR2 FQNEAQ come from the germline V gene (reference sequence). The V segment lost 5 bases and the J segment 5 bases; nucleotides outside the gene matches: 11. CDR3 length equals 15 residues. The CDR3 DNA follows: TGTGCCAGCAGCCGCAACAGGGGGTTAGGGGACGAGCAGTACTTC. Translated, it gives CASSRNRGLGDEQYF.

The J gene is TRBJ2-1, the V gene TRBV7-3; 9 bases line up with TRBD2. Germline trimming cut 3 bases from V and 8 bases from J; bases unmatched to any gene: 8. Looked up from germline, CDR1 is SGHTA and CDR2 is FQGTGA. The CDR3 is made up of 15 amino acids. This chain's CDR3 is CASSFRASGVDEQFF. The CDR3 DNA reads TGTGCCAGCAGCTTCCGGGCTAGCGGGGTTGATGAGCAGTTCTTC.

The chain couples TRBV9 to TRBJ2-7, with 7 bases matching TRBD2. This CDR3 comprises 17 residues. V lost 2 bases, J lost 0 bases, and 11 bases stayed unmatched. Germline assignment: CDR1 SGDLS and CDR2 YYNGEE. CDR3 nucleotide sequence: TGTGCCAGCAGCGTCGGCCCCGTAATAGCGGGCTCCTACGAGCAGTACTTC. Protein product: CASSVGPVIAGSYEQYF.

The chain carries TRBV18 and TRBJ1-2; maybe TRBD1 (5 bases). The germline V and J ends were trimmed by 3 bases and 1 base, with 9 bases remaining between them. The CDR3 spans 14 residues. Germline lookup yields CDR1 KGHSH and CDR2 LQKENI. This chain's CDR3 is CASSPDSLNYGYTF. CDR3 nucleotide sequence: TGTGCCAGCTCACCCGACAGTCTTAACTATGGCTACACCTTC.

The V gene is TRBV15, the J gene TRBJ1-1, with no clear D. The germline V gene has CDR1 LNHNV and CDR2 YYDKDF (reference sequence). This CDR3 is 13 amino acids long. V lost 0 bases, J lost 4 bases, and 6 bases lay in between. CDR3 sequence: CATSRESGTEAFF. CDR3 nucleotide sequence: TGTGCCACCAGCAGAGAATCGGGCACTGAAGCTTTCTTT.

The rearrangement uses TRBV28 and TRBJ2-2; D gene ambiguous. The CDR3 runs 11 residues. The germline V gene has CDR1 MDHEN and CDR2 SYDVKM. Trimming removed 5 bases at V and 5 bases at J, with 3 bases between. The CDR3 DNA reads TGTGCCAGCAGTCGGACCGGGGAGCTGTTTTTT. Its protein product is CASSRTGELFF.

CDR3 residues: CASSLGLAGYNEQFF. CDR3 DNA sequence: TGTGCCAGCAGCTTAGGGCTAGCGGGCTACAATGAGCAGTTCTTC. The chain employs TRBV7-3 and TRBJ2-1, with 8 nucleotides matching TRBD2. This CDR3 is 15 amino acids long. In germline, CDR1 is SGHTA, CDR2 FQGTGA. V was pared by 2 bases and J by 3 bases, with 3 bases of the junction left unmatched. Filled out from reference TRBV7-3 and TRBJ2-1, the complete variable domain reads GAGVSQTPSNKVTEKGKYVELRCDPISGHTALYWYRQSLGQGPEFLIYFQGTGAADDSGLPNDRFFAVRPEGSVSTLKIQRTERGDSAVYLCASSLGLAGYNEQFFGPGTRLTVL.

This sequence joins TRBV29-1 and TRBJ2-3, with D possibly being TRBD1 (5 bases). Germline V gene data show CDR1 as SQVTM and CDR2 as ANQGSEA. V lost 1 base, J lost 0 bases, and 8 bases lay in between. There are 14 residues in the CDR3. The DNA of the CDR3 is TGCAGCGTTGAAGGCAGGGCAAGCACAGATACGCAGTATTTT. Its translation: CSVEGRASTDTQYF.

The J gene is TRBJ1-2, the V gene TRBV27; 9 bases line up with TRBD1. V was pared by 6 bases and J by 8 bases, with 10 bases of the junction left unmatched. The CDR3 loop spans 14 amino acids. Looked up from germline, CDR1 is MNHEY and CDR2 is SMNVEV (reference sequence). This CDR3 reads CASRPSGTGIGYTF. The CDR3 DNA follows: TGTGCCAGCAGACCATCCGGGACAGGGATAGGCTACACCTTC.

The J gene is TRBJ2-3, the V gene TRBV19, with TRBD1 as a possible D gene (5 bases). This CDR3 region has 13 residues. V shed 7 bases and J shed 11 bases, with 19 bases lying between them. CDR1 is LNHDA, CDR2 SQIVND, per germline (reference sequence). CDR3 in DNA: TGTGCCAGTAATCCGCAGTCCGGTCAGGGGCAGTATTTT. This gives the protein CASNPQSGQGQYF.

The chain employs TRBV7-9 and TRBJ1-4; D is undetermined. The length of the CDR3 is 14 residues. Germline values: CDR1 SEHNR, CDR2 FQNEAQ (reference sequence). V lost 5 bases and J lost 6, with 13 bases in between. The CDR3 loop is CASSRRETDEKLFF. The CDR3, as DNA: TGTGCCAGCAGCCGTAGGGAGACCGATGAAAAACTGTTTTTT.